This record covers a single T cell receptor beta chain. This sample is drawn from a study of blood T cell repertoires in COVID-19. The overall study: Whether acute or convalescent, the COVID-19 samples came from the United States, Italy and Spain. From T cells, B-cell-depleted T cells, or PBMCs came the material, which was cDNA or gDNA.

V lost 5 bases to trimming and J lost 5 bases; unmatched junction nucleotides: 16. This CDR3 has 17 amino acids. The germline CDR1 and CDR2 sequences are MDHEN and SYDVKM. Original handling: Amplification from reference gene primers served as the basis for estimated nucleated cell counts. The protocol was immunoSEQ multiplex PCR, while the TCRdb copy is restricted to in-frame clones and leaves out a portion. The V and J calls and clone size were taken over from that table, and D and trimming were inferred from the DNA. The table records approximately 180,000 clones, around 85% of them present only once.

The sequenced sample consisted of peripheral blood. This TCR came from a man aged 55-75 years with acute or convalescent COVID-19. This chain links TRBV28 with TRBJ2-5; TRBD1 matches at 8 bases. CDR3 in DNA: TGTGCCAGCAGTCTGCCCCCTGCAGGGGGCTATAGGGAGACCCAGTACTTC. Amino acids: CASSLPPAGGYRETQYF. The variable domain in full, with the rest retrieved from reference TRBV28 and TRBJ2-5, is DVKVTQSSRYLVKRTGEKVFLECVQDMDHENMFWYRQDPGLGLRLIYFSYDVKMKEKGDIPEGYSVSREKKERFSLILESASTNQTSMYLCASSLPPAGGYRETQYFGPGTRLLVL.